This T cell receptor (beta chain) was sequenced for a study of human T cells and chemical hapten exposure. TCRdb used MiXCR to reprocess the RACE reads, holding one entry per CDR3 protein. The profile shows fewer than 500,000 distinct CDR3 sequences, nearly 5% of them singletons. Germline V lookup: CDR1 SQVTM, CDR2 ANQGSEA. Between the trimmed V and J ends, which lost 0 bases and 0 bases, there was a span of 11 bases. This CDR3 is built from 15 residues. In its sample, this clonotype was seen a few times. As to time point: patch test 1, 2 weeks after DPC sensitization. Treatment denoted: therapeutic diphenylcyclopropenone sensitization with weekly scalp DPC.

The V and J genes are TRBV29-1 and TRBJ1-1; possibly TRBD1 for D (5 bases). The clonotype comes from a woman between 50 and 59 years old with alopecia areata. Some clones in this sample may be carry-over from other donors' samples. The specimen was whole blood, collected in connection with sensitization to the hapten diphenylcyclopropenone (DPC). The CDR3 nucleotides are TGCAGCGTTGAAGATCTGGGCAGGGTGAACACTGAAGCTTTCTTT. Translated, it gives CSVEDLGRVNTEAFF.